The present T cell receptor (beta chain) was sequenced within a study of T-cell reconstitution after alpha-beta-depleted transplantation in children. This clonotype was picked up many times. CDR1 is SGHDT, CDR2 YYEEEE, per germline. V lost 0 bases to trimming and J lost 8 bases, with 8 bases between them. CDR3 size: 13 residues. Unique molecular identifiers tagged the TCRbeta library. Via MiXCR, TCRdb re-called the PCR reads, giving one row per CDR3 protein. The sample lists fewer than 120,000 distinct CDR3 sequences, about 9.4% occurring once. The sequence derives from a human donor who donated a stem cell graft to a child with acute lymphoblastic leukemia. This chain joins TRBV5-6 and TRBJ1-4; no firm D call. Sequenced material: PBMCs from the stem cell graft donor, taken from the stem cell graft. This chain's CDR3 is CASSLASAEKLFF. The DNA of the CDR3 is TGTGCCAGCAGCTTGGCCTCTGCGGAAAAACTGTTTTTT.